Each of the 20 T cell receptor beta chains below was sequenced from the same sample in a study of OX40 agonist ivuxolimab in advanced cancers. The protocol was immunoSEQ multiplex PCR, while the TCRdb copy is restricted to in-frame clones and leaves out a portion. This repertoire shows tens of thousands of clones, 90% found once; its top ten account for more than 0.25%. The source material was CD4+ or CD8+ T cells sorted from blood, sampled in a trial of the OX40 agonist ivuxolimab. The source is an adult with an advanced solid tumor such as melanoma, head and neck, liver or kidney cancer.

A few counts support this clone. CDR3 DNA sequence: TGTGCCAGCAGCGGGAACCCCCACACTGAAGCTTTCTTT. Translating it yields CASSGNPHTEAFF. The chain uses TRBV7-3 and TRBJ1-1, with no clear D. The germline V gene has CDR1 SGHTA and CDR2 FQGTGA. V lost 5 bases and J lost 3, with 10 bases in between. The CDR3 sequence is 13 residues long. Using reference TRBV7-3 and TRBJ1-1 for the parts outside the CDR3, the full variable domain is GAGVSQTPSNKVTEKGKYVELRCDPISGHTALYWYRQSLGQGPEFLIYFQGTGAADDSGLPNDRFFAVRPEGSVSTLKIQRTERGDSAVYLCASSGNPHTEAFFGQGTRLTVV.

The chain employs TRBV7-2 and TRBJ2-1, with D unclear. Trimming shortened V by 5 bases and J by 0 bases, and 14 bases separated the two germline ends. Per the germline V gene, CDR1 is SGHTA and CDR2 is FQGNSA. This CDR3 is built from 16 residues. This chain's CDR3 is CASSPGWRSSYNEQFF. The CDR3 bases are TGTGCCAGCAGCCCAGGTTGGAGAAGCTCCTACAATGAGCAGTTCTTC.

The genes are TRBV18 and TRBJ2-1; 11 positions agree with TRBD1. V gave up 3 bases and J gave up 3 bases; unmatched junction bases: 1. Germline CDR1 KGHSH, CDR2 LQKENI. The CDR3 has 15 amino acids. The CDR3 region is CASSPGQGDYNEQFF. CDR3 in DNA: TGTGCCAGCTCACCGGGACAGGGGGACTACAATGAGCAGTTCTTC.

The rearrangement joins TRBV12-1 to TRBJ1-5; TRBD1 was called by the table and not checked on the DNA. TRBV12-1 corresponds to a pseudogene. The CDR3 consists of 16 residues. The CDR3 sequence is CASSFALRQGGQPQHF. The CDR3 DNA follows: TGTGCCAGCAGCTTTGCTCTCCGGCAGGGGGGTCAGCCCCAGCATTTT.

This chain connects TRBV7-9 to TRBJ2-4; D is undetermined. The CDR3 runs to 17 residues. CDR1 SEHNR and CDR2 FQNEAQ come from the germline V gene (reference sequence). V was cut by 5 bases and J by 1 base, with 18 bases left in between. The CDR3 sequence: CASSLVADANAKNIQYF. CDR3 coding DNA: TGTGCCAGCAGCCTAGTTGCAGACGCCAACGCCAAAAACATTCAGTACTTC.

The chain combines TRBV7-8 with TRBJ1-2; TRBD1 might be the D (5 bases). The CDR3 totals 20 residues. The germline V gene encodes CDR1 SGHVS and CDR2 FQNEAQ. Deletions cut 0 bases from V and 4 bases from J, with 27 bases between. Written as DNA, the CDR3 is TGTGCCAGCAGCTTAGCCCGTTTCCGAGACCGCGAGGGACCTGGCTATGGCTACACCTTC. Translated, it gives CASSLARFRDREGPGYGYTF.

The chain has TRBV5-1 and TRBJ1-4; D not certain. Germline V gene sequence: CDR1 SGHRS, CDR2 YFSETQ. V shed 4 bases and J shed 0 bases, with 10 bases lying between them. The CDR3 covers 15 residues. The CDR3 nucleotides are TGCGCCAGCAGCCCTTCCAGATCAACTAATGAAAAACTGTTTTTT. Protein product: CASSPSRSTNEKLFF.

This chain joins TRBV5-1 and TRBJ1-4; weak D call: TRBD1 (6 bases). The CDR3 extends over 14 amino acids. Per germline, CDR1 SGHRS and CDR2 YFSETQ. Deletions cut 4 bases from V and 7 bases from J, with 14 bases between. The CDR3 spells CASSDQGGSEKLFF. In DNA form, the CDR3 reads TGCGCCAGCAGCGACCAAGGGGGTTCTGAAAAACTGTTTTTT.

The V gene is TRBV7-2, the J gene TRBJ2-2, with D tentatively TRBD1 (5 bases). Germline CDR1 is SGHTA and CDR2 is FQGNSA. V gave up 1 base and J gave up 0 bases, with 12 bases separating them. The CDR3 contains 17 residues. In nucleotides, the CDR3 is TGTGCCAGCAGCTTAGGGACAAGATTTTCGAACACCGGGGAGCTGTTTTTT. Protein sequence: CASSLGTRFSNTGELFF.

The V gene is TRBV9, the J gene TRBJ2-5; D is ambiguous. V dropped 4 bases and J dropped 1 base, with 11 bases sitting between them. This CDR3 region has 14 residues. CDR1 is SGDLS and CDR2 is YYNGEE in the germline V gene. Here the CDR3 DNA reads TGTGCCAGCAGCCCCCGATTAGCCCAAGAGACCCAGTACTTC. Translation: CASSPRLAQETQYF.

There are a few counts of this clone. This chain connects TRBV30 to TRBJ1-1, with D possibly being TRBD1 (5 bases). Germline V gene sequence: CDR1 GTSNPN, CDR2 SVGIG (reference sequence). V dropped 1 base and J dropped 0 bases, with 9 bases sitting between them. The CDR3 is 14 residues long. The CDR3 DNA is TGTGCCTGGAGTGATGGGGCCATGAACACTGAAGCTTTCTTT. It yields the protein CAWSDGAMNTEAFF.

The rearrangement uses TRBV9 and TRBJ2-4; D is perhaps TRBD2 (7 bases). V was trimmed by 9 bases and J by 0 bases, leaving 22 bases between them. The CDR3 consists of 17 residues. Germline V gene lookup returns CDR1 SGDLS and CDR2 YYNGEE. The CDR3 here is CAKPAGAGHAAKNIQYF. The CDR3, as DNA: TGTGCCAAACCTGCGGGGGCGGGCCACGCAGCCAAAAACATTCAGTACTTC.

This clone was recorded only once. The chain couples TRBV11-1 to TRBJ2-5, with 7 positions matching TRBD1. The germline V gene has CDR1 SGHAT and CDR2 FQDESV (reference sequence). The CDR3 length is 14 residues. Trimming took 2 bases from V and 6 from J; bases not matched to a gene: 6. Here the CDR3 DNA reads TGTGCCAGCAGCTTATCAAGGGGGCGCAAGACCCAGTACTTC. Its protein product is CASSLSRGRKTQYF.

The V and J genes are TRBV7-9 and TRBJ2-3, with TRBD2 matching over 12 bases. The CDR3 extends over 13 amino acids. Germline CDR1 SEHNR, CDR2 FQNEAQ (reference sequence). V lost 8 bases, J lost 4 bases, and 1 base stayed unmatched. CDR3 nucleotides: TGTGCCAGCTCTAGCGGGGGGGCAGATACGCAGTATTTT. The encoded protein is CASSSGGADTQYF.

This chain uses TRBV14 with TRBJ2-5, with 8 bases lining up with TRBD1. This CDR3 has 15 amino acids. Germline values: CDR1 SGHDN, CDR2 FVKESK. Germline trimming cut 6 bases from V and 5 bases from J; bases unmatched to any gene: 11. The CDR3 bases are TGTGCCAGCAGGCAGACAGGGGACACTCGGGAGACCCAGTACTTC. Protein: CASRQTGDTRETQYF.

J is TRBJ2-1 and V is TRBV5-1; 8 positions match TRBD1. J lost 6 bases, V lost 4 bases, and 9 bases had no gene match. This CDR3 comprises 15 residues. Germline CDR1 SGHRS, CDR2 YFSETQ. CDR3 sequence reads: CASSLGQGRGNEQFF. For the CDR3, the DNA is TGCGCCAGCAGCCTTGGACAGGGACGGGGCAATGAGCAGTTCTTC.

The gene calls are TRBV14 and TRBJ2-1, with TRBD2 identical over 7 bases. V was clipped by 2 bases and J by 3 bases; unmatched bases: 7. The germline CDR1 and CDR2 sequences are SGHDN and FVKESK. The CDR3 loop spans 16 amino acids. The CDR3 nucleotides read TGTGCCAGCAGCCAACTGCTAGCGGCTCACTACAATGAGCAGTTCTTC. Protein: CASSQLLAAHYNEQFF.

The sample holds one count of this clone. The V gene is TRBV7-2, the J gene TRBJ1-3; no reliable D call. The closer fit of TRBJ2-2 to the DNA end suggests the J call may be wrong. Germline loops: CDR1 SGHTA, CDR2 FQGNSA. The CDR3 length is 12 residues. The DNA of the CDR3 is TGTGCCAGCAGCTTATGGGTCGGGGAGCTGTTTTTT. It is translated as CASSLWVGELFF.

The V call is TRBV28, the J call TRBJ1-1; a weak D match, TRBD1 (5 bases). Germline CDR1 and CDR2: MDHEN and SYDVKM. V was pared by 2 bases and J by 1 base, with 14 bases between. The CDR3 length is 16 residues. The CDR3 here is CASSLNPGRRNTEAFF. The CDR3 DNA reads TGTGCCAGCAGTTTAAATCCGGGACGGAGGAACACTGAAGCTTTCTTT.

Only one count was recorded for this clone. CDR3 region: CASSWRDRTSYGYTF. CDR3 DNA: TGCGCCAGCAGCTGGAGGGACAGGACCTCCTATGGCTACACCTTC. The chain employs TRBV5-1 and TRBJ1-2, with 8 bases lining up with TRBD1. Germline CDR1 SGHRS, CDR2 YFSETQ. The CDR3 totals 15 residues. After removal of 3 bases from V and 4 bases from J, the junction contained 8 bases not matched to a gene.